Below, 7 T cell receptor beta chains from the same sample are listed, as sequenced in a study of cytomegalovirus exposure and HLA in healthy donors. Assay used: immunoSEQ multiplex PCR; TCRdb lists only in-frame clones, some missing. The table includes 160,000 or so clones, about 87% detected once. Material for sequencing was PBMCs. The origin of the receptors is a woman aged 30 to 39 in good health and CMV-seronegative.

The J gene is TRBJ2-3, the V gene TRBV4-2; 7 bases agree with TRBD2. The CDR3 sequence is 16 residues long. Germline assignment: CDR1 LGHNA and CDR2 YNFKEQ. The V gene end was trimmed by 0 bases and the J gene end by 3 bases; junction bases not matched to a gene: 6. The CDR3 DNA reads TGTGCCAGCAGCCAAGAGACTAGCCCGAGAACAGATACGCAGTATTTT. This gives the protein CASSQETSPRTDTQYF.

The V gene is TRBV5-6, the J gene TRBJ1-2, with 12 bases identical to TRBD1. The germline V gene encodes CDR1 SGHDT and CDR2 YYEEEE. This CDR3 region has 16 residues. V lost 3 bases to trimming and J lost 8 bases; unmatched junction nucleotides: 11. The chain's CDR3 is CASSSRDRGRLGGYTF. CDR3 in DNA: TGTGCCAGCAGCTCCCGGGACAGGGGGCGCTTGGGAGGCTACACCTTC.

This clone showed up just once. This sequence joins TRBV2 and TRBJ2-3; TRBD2 matches 12 bases. From germline, CDR1 is SNHLY and CDR2 FYNNEI. Germline trimming cut 10 bases from V and 6 bases from J; bases unmatched to any gene: 14. The CDR3 covers 16 residues. The CDR3 is CATAPPSGGAGDTQYF. The CDR3 bases are TGTGCCACCGCGCCTCCTAGCGGGGGGGCCGGGGATACGCAGTATTTT. Based on the CDR3 plus reference TRBV2 and TRBJ2-3, the full variable domain is EPEVTQTPSHQVTQMGQEVILRCVPISNHLYFYWYRQILGQKVEFLVSFYNNEISEKSEIFDDQFSVERPDGSNFTLKIRSTKLEDSAMYFCATAPPSGGAGDTQYFGPGTRLTVL.

This clone was observed once. The chain joins TRBV30 to TRBJ1-1; TRBD1 aligns across 8 bases. Looked up from germline, CDR1 is GTSNPN and CDR2 is SVGIG (reference sequence). V gave up 1 base and J gave up 6 bases; unmatched junction bases: 10. This CDR3 region has 15 residues. The CDR3 loop is CAWSGRQGMISEAFF. The CDR3, as DNA: TGTGCCTGGAGTGGGAGACAGGGGATGATCTCTGAAGCTTTCTTT.

The chain combines TRBV7-9 with TRBJ1-6; possible D gene TRBD1, 6 bases. The length of the CDR3 is 16 residues. Trimming shortened V by 5 bases and J by 0 bases, and 11 bases separated the two germline ends. Germline loops: CDR1 SEHNR, CDR2 FQNEAQ (reference sequence). The CDR3 spells CASSEDRSSYNSPLHF. The CDR3 DNA follows: TGTGCCAGCAGCGAAGACAGGAGCTCCTATAATTCACCCCTCCACTTT.

The V and J genes are TRBV7-8 and TRBJ2-7; TRBD2 might be the D (5 bases). Germline CDR1 is SGHVS and CDR2 is FQNEAQ. Trimming cost V 5 bases and J 4 bases, with 18 bases left between them. This CDR3 is 15 amino acids long. The CDR3 loop reads CASSKGRSAGYEQYF. CDR3 coding DNA: TGTGCCAGCAGCAAAGGACGATCGGCGGGTTACGAGCAGTACTTC. The variable domain in full, with the rest retrieved from reference TRBV7-8 and TRBJ2-7, is GAGVSQSPRYKVAKRGQDVALRCDPISGHVSLFWYQQALGQGPEFLTYFQNEAQLDKSGLPSDRFFAERPEGSVSTLKIQRTQQEDSAVYLCASSKGRSAGYEQYFGPGTRLTVT.

The chain is built from TRBV21-1 and TRBJ1-1; the table gives TRBD1 as D, unverified against the DNA. TRBV21-1 is given as a pseudogene. The CDR3 spans 18 residues. CDR3 nucleotides: TGTGCCAGCAGCACGAATTACAGGGATAGACACATGAACACTGAAGCTTTCTTT. It translates to CASSTNYRDRHMNTEAFF.